Below are 22 T cell receptor beta chains sequenced from a single sample in a study of blood T cell repertoires in COVID-19. TCRdb keeps only in-frame clones here, not all; method: immunoSEQ multiplex PCR. The table includes about 150,000 clones, approximately 80% detected once. Specimen: peripheral blood. These receptor sequences come from an older woman with COVID-19, enrolled during active disease.

The chain carries TRBV5-1 and TRBJ2-7, with TRBD1 matching 9 bases. The CDR3 spans 14 residues. Trimming removed 1 base from V and 2 bases from J; junction bases left unmatched: 1. CDR1 and CDR2 from the germline V gene are SGHRS and YFSETQ. The CDR3 DNA sequence: TGCGCCAGCAGCTTGAACAGGGGGCCCTACGAGCAGTACTTC. Protein product: CASSLNRGPYEQYF. Full variable domain (rest looked up from reference TRBV5-1 and TRBJ2-7): KAGVTQTPRYLIKTRGQQVTLSCSPISGHRSVSWYQQTPGQGLQFLFEYFSETQRNKGNFPGRFSGRQFSNSRSEMNVSTLELGDSALYLCASSLNRGPYEQYFGPGTRLTVT.

This chain uses TRBV12-3 or TRBV12-4 with TRBJ2-5; D remains unclear. The germline V and J ends were trimmed by 5 bases and 2 bases, with 9 bases remaining between them. This CDR3 is built from 13 residues. The CDR3 here is CASSTQNQETQYF. The CDR3 DNA reads TGTGCCAGCAGTACACAGAATCAAGAGACCCAGTACTTC.

This sequence joins TRBV10-3 and TRBJ2-1; 11 positions agree with TRBD2. The J segment lost 4 bases and the V segment lost 6 bases, leaving 5 bases of the junction unmatched. Germline V CDR1 and CDR2: ENHRY, SYGVKD. CDR3 length: 15 residues. As DNA, the CDR3 is TGTGCCATCAGGGGGGGACTAGCGGTATACAATGAGCAGTTCTTC. Residues: CAIRGGLAVYNEQFF.

This clone showed up many times. Additional DNA sequences in this sample encode the identical CDR3. The CDR3: CASTLAGTGELFF. CDR3 DNA: TGTGCCAGCACACTAGCGGGGACCGGGGAGCTGTTTTTT. The chain recombines TRBV6-5 with TRBJ2-2; 10 nucleotides match TRBD2. Germline CDR1 and CDR2: MNHEY and SVGAGI. The CDR3 has 13 residues. V lost 7 bases to trimming and J lost 5 bases; unmatched junction nucleotides: 1.

This chain links TRBV5-6 with TRBJ1-1; D might be TRBD1 (6 bases). This CDR3 has 14 amino acids. The germline CDR1 and CDR2 sequences are SGHDT and YYEEEE. Trimming pared 5 bases from V and 0 bases from J, leaving 11 bases between. Written as DNA, the CDR3 is TGTGCCAGCAGGCTCAGGGGAATGAACACTGAAGCTTTCTTT. Its protein product is CASRLRGMNTEAFF.

The chain combines TRBV19 with TRBJ2-2, with 8 nucleotides matching TRBD2. The J segment lost 2 bases and the V segment lost 1 base, leaving 3 bases of the junction unmatched. CDR3 length equals 16 residues. Germline V gene sequence: CDR1 LNHDA, CDR2 SQIVND (reference sequence). Here the CDR3 DNA reads TGTGCCAGTAGTATAGCAGGGACTAGTAACACCGGGGAGCTGTTTTTT. As protein: CASSIAGTSNTGELFF.

The gene calls are TRBV5-1 and TRBJ2-7, with no clear D. The germline gives CDR1 SGHRS, CDR2 YFSETQ. The CDR3 runs 15 residues. Trimming removed 4 bases at V and 0 bases at J, with 14 bases between. As DNA, the CDR3 is TGCGCCAGCAGCACCACACAGTTACCCTCCTACGAGCAGTACTTC. Translating it yields CASSTTQLPSYEQYF.

This clone was picked up one time. CDR3 sequence reads: CATSRDRRGMDTGELFF. The CDR3 coding sequence is TGTGCCACCAGCAGAGATCGGAGGGGAATGGACACCGGGGAGCTGTTTTTT. The chain uses TRBV15 and TRBJ2-2, with a possible D match to TRBD2 (6 bases). From germline, CDR1 is LNHNV and CDR2 YYDKDF (reference sequence). V was trimmed by 0 bases and J by 3 bases, leaving 14 bases between them. The CDR3 length is 17 residues.

The CDR3 here is CASSEQQGNSPLHF. The CDR3, as DNA: TGTGCCAGCAGTGAACAACAGGGCAATTCACCCCTCCACTTT. The gene calls are TRBV25-1 and TRBJ1-6, with D perhaps TRBD1 (6 bases). CDR1 and CDR2 (germline): MGHDK, SYGVNS. This CDR3 contains 14 residues. With 2 bases removed from V and 7 bases from J, the gap between germline ends came to 9 bases.

The chain combines TRBV29-1 with TRBJ1-2; D ambiguous. Trimming removed 3 bases from V and 5 bases from J, with 10 bases in between. The CDR3 is 12 residues long. CDR1 is SQVTM, CDR2 ANQGSEA, per germline. The CDR3 loop reads CSVDLAGYGYTF. The CDR3 bases are TGCAGCGTTGACCTAGCCGGGTATGGCTACACCTTC. Using reference TRBV29-1 and TRBJ1-2 for the parts outside the CDR3, the full variable domain is SAVISQKPSRDICQRGTSLTIQCQVDSQVTMMFWYRQQPGQSLTLIATANQGSEATYESGFVIDKFPISRPNLTFSTLTVSNMSPEDSSIYLCSVDLAGYGYTFGSGTRLTVV.

The rearrangement uses TRBV6-5 and TRBJ1-3, with D perhaps TRBD1 (5 bases). V was pared by 6 bases and J by 4 bases, with 7 bases between. Germline values: CDR1 MNHEY, CDR2 SVGAGI. The CDR3 is 12 residues long. The CDR3 loop is CASSRTGNTIYF. CDR3 nucleotides: TGTGCCAGCAGCCGGACAGGAAACACCATATATTTT.

The rearrangement joins TRBV19 to TRBJ2-7; D is ambiguous. Trimming removed 4 bases at V and 0 bases at J, with 10 bases between. Per the germline V gene, CDR1 is LNHDA and CDR2 is SQIVND (reference sequence). The CDR3 sequence is 14 residues long. This CDR3 is CASSTGLSSYEQYF. Here the CDR3 DNA reads TGTGCCAGTAGTACCGGGTTGAGCTCCTACGAGCAGTACTTC.

A remark on this clone: At one of its ends the junction is not consistent with the germline gene, which may arise from a read error. The J gene is TRBJ1-2, the V gene TRBV5-4; TRBD1 agrees at 9 bases. The CDR3 sequence is 12 residues long. The germline V gene encodes CDR1 SGHNT and CDR2 YYREEE (reference sequence). CDR3 nucleotide sequence: TGTGCCAGCAGTCGGGACAGGGCCTACAGGGCCTTC. Its protein is CASSRDRAYRAF.

V is TRBV30 and J is TRBJ1-1; D call uncertain. The germline V gene encodes CDR1 GTSNPN and CDR2 SVGIG (reference sequence). Trimming took 1 base from V and 4 from J, leaving 7 bases between them. The CDR3 runs to 12 residues. CDR3 amino acids: CAWSDRSTEAFF. In DNA, the CDR3 is TGTGCCTGGAGTGACCGGAGCACTGAAGCTTTCTTT.

V and J are TRBV19 and TRBJ2-5; the match to TRBD2 covers 9 bases. This CDR3 is 15 amino acids long. The V gene end was trimmed by 5 bases and the J gene end by 3 bases; junction bases not matched to a gene: 7. Germline CDR1 LNHDA, CDR2 SQIVND (reference sequence). In nucleotides, the CDR3 is TGTGCCAGTAGTGGGGCTAGCGGGGTTAAAGAGACCCAGTACTTC. It translates to CASSGASGVKETQYF.

V and J are TRBV29-1 and TRBJ1-2; D unresolved. CDR3 length: 13 residues. Germline CDR1 is SQVTM and CDR2 is ANQGSEA. V dropped 3 bases and J dropped 2 bases, with 10 bases sitting between them. The CDR3: CSVDRSSNYGYTF. As DNA, the CDR3 is TGCAGCGTTGACAGGTCCTCGAACTATGGCTACACCTTC.

The chain combines TRBV19 with TRBJ2-1; 9 bases map to TRBD2. Germline V lookup: CDR1 LNHDA, CDR2 SQIVND (reference sequence). The V gene end was trimmed by 5 bases and the J gene end by 7 bases; junction bases not matched to a gene: 12. This CDR3 has 16 amino acids. This chain's CDR3 is CASSPLGSGRSNEQFF. In nucleotides, the CDR3 is TGTGCCAGTAGTCCCCTGGGTAGCGGGAGATCTAATGAGCAGTTCTTC.

This clone was recorded once. This chain's CDR3 is CASSQNYRDGYTF. CDR3 sequence (DNA): TGTGCCAGCAGCCAAAACTACAGGGATGGCTACACCTTC. The chain has TRBV7-8 and TRBJ1-2; the D gene is possibly TRBD1 (6 bases). The CDR3 consists of 13 residues. From germline, CDR1 is SGHVS and CDR2 FQNEAQ. Trimming shortened V by 5 bases and J by 6 bases, and 13 bases separated the two germline ends. Filled out from reference TRBV7-8 and TRBJ1-2, the complete variable domain reads GAGVSQSPRYKVAKRGQDVALRCDPISGHVSLFWYQQALGQGPEFLTYFQNEAQLDKSGLPSDRFFAERPEGSVSTLKIQRTQQEDSAVYLCASSQNYRDGYTFGSGTRLTVV.

This clone was seen a few times. The chain combines TRBV24-1 with TRBJ1-5; the match to TRBD1 covers 12 bases. The germline V gene has CDR1 KGHDR and CDR2 SFDVKD. The V gene end was trimmed by 4 bases and the J gene end by 2 bases; junction bases not matched to a gene: 8. CDR3 length equals 18 residues. CDR3 region: CATSDSGQGARGNQPQHF. For the CDR3, the DNA is TGTGCCACCAGTGACTCGGGACAGGGGGCGCGGGGCAATCAGCCCCAGCATTTT.

J is TRBJ1-1 and V is TRBV19; D possibly corresponds to TRBD1 (6 bases). From germline, CDR1 is LNHDA and CDR2 SQIVND (reference sequence). The V end was cut by 2 bases, the J end by 1 base, with 11 bases between. CDR3 length: 15 residues. The chain's CDR3 is CASSIKGQQNTEAFF. The CDR3 DNA reads as TGTGCCAGTAGTATAAAGGGACAACAGAACACTGAAGCTTTCTTT.

The CDR3, as DNA: TGTGCCAGCAGCTTAAGCACTAGCGGGGGCCAAGAGACCCAGTACTTC. Translated, it gives CASSLSTSGGQETQYF. This chain connects TRBV7-3 to TRBJ2-5; TRBD2 aligns across 11 bases. The CDR3 is 16 residues long. Unmatched junction bases numbered 2, after V lost 1 base and J lost 1 base. Germline-derived CDR1 and CDR2 are SGHTA and FQGTGA.

V usage is TRBV5-1 and J usage is TRBJ1-1, with TRBD1 matching over 7 bases. V lost 4 bases and J lost 1; bases outside the gene matches: 4. The germline gives CDR1 SGHRS, CDR2 YFSETQ. This CDR3 has 14 residues. CDR3 amino acids: CASSTGDSNTEAFF. The DNA for the CDR3 is TGCGCCAGCAGCACAGGGGACTCGAACACTGAAGCTTTCTTT.